A single sample is the source of the 18 T cell receptor beta chains below, sequenced in a study of blood T cell repertoires in COVID-19. Repertoires were generated with immunoSEQ multiplex PCR, while TCRdb's copy carries only in-frame clones and drops some. Of 350,000 to 450,000 clones in the sample, roughly 92% were seen once. The sequencing sample was made of PBMCs or T cells enriched from blood (not recorded which). These receptors were collected from a middle-aged woman who had been exposed to COVID-19.

The chain is built from TRBV27 and TRBJ1-2; TRBD1 aligns across 10 bases. Germline loops: CDR1 MNHEY, CDR2 SMNVEV (reference sequence). The V and J ends lost 6 bases and 2 bases, in that order; junction bases with no gene match: 3. The CDR3 runs to 14 residues. The CDR3 nucleotides are TGTGCCAGCAGGCGGGACAGGGGAAACTATGGCTACACCTTC. Protein: CASRRDRGNYGYTF.

J is TRBJ2-5 and V is TRBV30; 13 nucleotides align to TRBD2. CDR1 is GTSNPN and CDR2 is SVGIG in the germline V gene (reference sequence). The CDR3 spans 17 residues. With 0 bases clipped from V and 5 bases from J, the junction kept 9 bases outside the gene matches. CDR3 residues: CAWSVRRTSGGLETQYF. DNA for the CDR3: TGTGCCTGGAGTGTAAGGAGGACTAGCGGGGGTCTGGAGACCCAGTACTTC. Combining the CDR3 with reference TRBV30 and TRBJ2-5 gives the whole variable domain SQTIHQWPATLVQPVGSPLSLECTVEGTSNPNLYWYRQAAGRGLQLLFYSVGIGQISSEVPQNLSASRPQDRQFILSSKKLLLSDSGFYLCAWSVRRTSGGLETQYFGPGTRLLVL.

This CDR3 is CASSLGRGPTEAFF. CDR3 sequence (DNA): TGTGCCAGCAGCTTAGGGAGGGGGCCCACTGAAGCTTTCTTT. The J gene is TRBJ1-1, the V gene TRBV7-6; TRBD1 matches 7 bases. V lost 1 base to trimming and J lost 4 bases; unmatched junction nucleotides: 3. Germline V gives CDR1 SGHVS, CDR2 FNYEAQ. The CDR3 consists of 14 residues.

The chain joins TRBV4-3 to TRBJ1-2, with 7 bases matching TRBD1. The CDR3 loop spans 17 amino acids. Germline CDR1 LGHNA, CDR2 YSLEER. V shed 1 base and J 7 bases; nucleotides not matched to a gene: 15. CDR3: CASSQGVSFRGPVGYTF. CDR3 DNA sequence: TGCGCCAGCAGCCAAGGGGTCTCTTTTAGGGGGCCCGTTGGCTACACCTTC.

V gene TRBV2 combines with J gene TRBJ2-3, with TRBD1 matching 10 bases. The CDR3 runs 14 residues. Germline V CDR1 and CDR2: SNHLY, FYNNEI. The ends lost 6 bases at V and 4 bases at J; junction bases unmatched: 4. For the CDR3, the DNA is TGTGCCAGCAGAGGGGACAGGGGTTCAGATACGCAGTATTTT. The encoded protein is CASRGDRGSDTQYF.

The chain employs TRBV5-1 and TRBJ2-7, with TRBD2 matching over 14 bases. Germline CDR1 and CDR2: SGHRS and YFSETQ. The CDR3 has 15 residues. The V gene end was trimmed by 3 bases and the J gene end by 3 bases; junction bases not matched to a gene: 2. CDR3 nucleotides: TGCGCCAGCAGCTCGGGGACTAGCGGGAGCTACGAGCAGTACTTC. Residues: CASSSGTSGSYEQYF.

This sequence joins TRBV30 and TRBJ1-6, with D possibly matching TRBD1 (5 bases). This CDR3 region has 13 residues. V dropped 0 bases and J dropped 10 bases, with 10 bases sitting between them. Germline CDR1 GTSNPN, CDR2 SVGIG (reference sequence). This CDR3 reads CAWSVQGVSPLHF. The CDR3 DNA follows: TGTGCCTGGAGTGTACAAGGGGTCTCACCCCTCCACTTT. Full variable domain (outside the CDR3, taken from reference TRBV30 and TRBJ1-6): SQTIHQWPATLVQPVGSPLSLECTVEGTSNPNLYWYRQAAGRGLQLLFYSVGIGQISSEVPQNLSASRPQDRQFILSSKKLLLSDSGFYLCAWSVQGVSPLHFGNGTRLTVT.

This sequence joins TRBV5-1 and TRBJ2-5; the D is unclear. There are 15 residues in the CDR3. The V and J ends lost 6 bases and 2 bases respectively, with 17 bases between them. Germline V gives CDR1 SGHRS, CDR2 YFSETQ. The CDR3 bases are TGCGCCAGCAAGGTAGCTGCGAGCAAACAAGAGACCCAGTACTTC. Its protein is CASKVAASKQETQYF.

V usage is TRBV29-1 and J usage is TRBJ1-2; 7 bases match TRBD1. V was pared by 6 bases and J by 4 bases, with 5 bases of the junction left unmatched. The V gene's germline CDR1 is SQVTM and CDR2 ANQGSEA. The CDR3 is 12 amino acids. This chain's CDR3 is CSVAEGAYGYTF. DNA for the CDR3: TGCAGCGTCGCGGAGGGGGCCTATGGCTACACCTTC.

The rearrangement links TRBV24-1 to TRBJ2-1; possible D gene TRBD2, 6 bases. This CDR3 is 16 amino acids long. Germline V gene lookup returns CDR1 KGHDR and CDR2 SFDVKD. V was trimmed by 3 bases and J by 8 bases, leaving 19 bases between them. In DNA form, the CDR3 reads TGTGCCACCAGTGATCCGTTCGCGGGGCTGGGGGATGAGCAGTTCTTC. Translated, it gives CATSDPFAGLGDEQFF.

The V call is TRBV12-3 or TRBV12-4, the J call TRBJ2-1; D gene uncertain. The ends were cut back, 4 bases at V and 7 bases at J, with 11 bases in the middle. The CDR3 sequence is 13 residues long. The CDR3 region is CASSSQTMNEQFF. The CDR3 DNA reads TGTGCCAGCAGTTCACAAACTATGAATGAGCAGTTCTTC.

This chain connects TRBV7-6 to TRBJ2-6; TRBD2 is a possible D gene (6 bases). Between the trimmed V and J ends, which lost 1 base and 0 bases, there was a span of 10 bases. The CDR3 spans 17 residues. Germline V gene data show CDR1 as SGHVS and CDR2 as FNYEAQ. CDR3 bases: TGTGCCAGCAGCTTAGGGGGGACTTACTCTGGGGCCAACGTCCTGACTTTC. Amino acid sequence: CASSLGGTYSGANVLTF.

This chain's CDR3 is CASRETGSAGYTF. The CDR3 region has the DNA TGTGCCAGCAGGGAGACAGGGTCGGCAGGCTACACCTTC. The gene calls are TRBV6-5 and TRBJ1-2; 7 nucleotides line up with TRBD1. The CDR3 runs to 13 residues. The J segment lost 8 bases and the V segment lost 6 bases, leaving 9 bases of the junction unmatched. Germline CDR1 MNHEY, CDR2 SVGAGI.

This sequence joins TRBV6-5 and TRBJ2-2, with 9 positions matching TRBD1. Per the germline V gene, CDR1 is MNHEY and CDR2 is SVGAGI. Trimming took 4 bases from V and 7 from J; bases not matched to a gene: 4. The CDR3 contains 14 residues. This CDR3 reads CASSLQGANGELFF. CDR3 coding DNA: TGTGCCAGCAGTTTACAGGGGGCCAACGGGGAGCTGTTTTTT.

Only a few counts were recorded for this clone. The chain combines TRBV29-1 with TRBJ1-2; the D gene is possibly TRBD1 (6 bases). This CDR3 region has 14 residues. V shed 0 bases and J shed 4 bases, with 12 bases lying between them. The germline V gene has CDR1 SQVTM and CDR2 ANQGSEA. In nucleotides, the CDR3 is TGCAGCGTTGAAGATGTGGGACACCTCTATGGCTACACCTTC. Amino acid sequence: CSVEDVGHLYGYTF.

V gene TRBV12-5 combines with J gene TRBJ1-2; no clear D. This CDR3 is 14 amino acids long. The V end lost 1 base, the J end lost 2 bases, and 8 bases lay between the germline ends. Germline lookup yields CDR1 LGHNT and CDR2 FRNRAP. CDR3 sequence reads: CASGLGEGNYGYTF. CDR3 in DNA: TGTGCTAGTGGTTTGGGGGAGGGAAACTATGGCTACACCTTC.

This clone was seen a single time. The rearrangement joins TRBV6-5 to TRBJ2-1; 8 bases are a match to TRBD2. The germline gives CDR1 MNHEY, CDR2 SVGAGI. CDR3 size: 15 residues. V lost 6 bases and J lost 7; bases outside the gene matches: 11. The CDR3 loop reads CASRPRASGQNEQFF. CDR3 in DNA: TGTGCCAGCAGGCCCCGTGCTAGCGGGCAGAATGAGCAGTTCTTC.

The rearrangement joins TRBV4-1 to TRBJ1-5; 10 bases match TRBD1. CDR1 and CDR2 (germline): MGHRA, YSYEKL. J lost 6 bases, V lost 3 bases, and 14 bases had no gene match. The CDR3 totals 18 residues. The CDR3 loop is CASSHPPRDRGRCQPQHF. CDR3 coding DNA: TGCGCCAGCAGCCATCCGCCGAGGGACAGGGGACGATGTCAGCCCCAGCATTTT.